The source of this T cell receptor beta chain is a study of vaccination and CD4 T cells after COVID-19. Study background: Convalescent participants consisted of six males and four females, two being Hispanic. Researchers treated control cultures with a CEFX pool, an HIV-1 Nef pool, or no peptide.

Sequencing of the DNA from cultured CD4+ T cells was carried out with the Oncomine TCR Beta short-read assay. From CD4+ T cells that had been cultured, genomic DNA was extracted. TCRdb ran MiXCR on the PCR reads and lists one entry per CDR3 protein. In the table there are fewer than 13,000 distinct CDR3 sequences, 50% to 60% of which are singletons. V was pared by 1 base and J by 8 bases, with 13 bases of the junction left unmatched. This CDR3 is 16 amino acids long. Germline CDR1 is SEHNR and CDR2 is FQNEAQ (reference sequence). Indicated treatment: roughly ten-day PBMC culture with coronavirus spike peptide pools or control peptides (ViraFEST assay). When about ten days of culture had elapsed, CD4+ T cells were isolated by negative selection. On this clonotype itself: No antigen is known for it.

This receptor was obtained from a human donor who had recovered from COVID-19. Sequenced material: CD4+ T cells from blood, cultured in vitro. V is TRBV7-9 and J is TRBJ1-2; TRBD1 aligns across 7 bases. Here the CDR3 reads CASSLDFQGGSRGYTF. The CDR3 nucleotides are TGTGCCAGCAGCTTAGATTTTCAGGGGGGTAGCCGGGGCTACACCTTC. The complete variable domain, with remaining parts taken from reference TRBV7-9 and TRBJ1-2, reads DTGVSQNPRHKITKRGQNVTFRCDPISEHNRLYWYRQTLGQGPEFLTYFQNEAQLEKSRLLSDRFSAERPKGSFSTLEIQRTEQGDSAMYLCASSLDFQGGSRGYTFGSGTRLTVV.